A selection of T cell receptor beta chains follows, all from one sample in a study of regulatory T cells in long-lasting Graves disease. Each CDR3 protein gets one entry after TCRdb re-called the multiplex PCR reads with MiXCR. The profile shows 600,000 to 850,000 distinct CDR3 sequences, around 30% of them singletons. Sequencing was performed on peripheral blood mononuclear cells (PBMCs), taken when the disease was refractory, from a patient treated with antithyroid drugs. The receptors shown here come from a female donor with Graves disease. The CDR3 runs from the conserved cysteine through the conserved F or W. D genes are given only for firm matches. Rows may omit the clone size; those that give it use once, few, many or a size class.

v_call	clone_size	j_call	d_call	cdr3_aa	cdr3_nt
TRBV20-1	NA	TRBJ1-1	TRBD1	CSGKTGRNTEAFF	TGCAGTGGGAAGACAGGGAGGAACACTGAAGCTTTCTTT
TRBV30	NA	TRBJ2-7	TRBD2	CAWSKGASGAEQYF	TGTGCCTGGAGTAAGGGTGCTAGCGGTGCCGAGCAGTACTTC
TRBV3-1	few	TRBJ1-2	NA	CASSQEVPKVYGYTF	TGTGCCAGCAGCCAAGAGGTCCCGAAGGTCTATGGCTACACCTTC
TRBV12-5	few	TRBJ2-5	NA	CASGLVLGGAGQETQYF	TGTGCTAGTGGTTTGGTACTTGGGGGCGCTGGCCAAGAGACCCAGTACTTC
TRBV29-1	NA	TRBJ2-7	TRBD2	CSVETPGRDEQYF	TGCAGCGTGGAAACTCCAGGGAGGGACGAGCAGTACTTC
TRBV29-1	few	TRBJ2-5	NA	CSVLGGAQETQYF	TGCAGCGTTCTGGGGGGGGCGCAGGAGACCCAGTACTTC
TRBV6-1	NA	TRBJ2-7	TRBD2	CASSPWASGEQYF	TGTGCCAGCAGTCCTTGGGCTAGCGGCGAGCAGTACTTC
TRBV28	many	TRBJ2-5	NA	CASSLGGQRQETQYF	TGTGCCAGCAGTTTAGGAGGGCAGAGACAAGAGACCCAGTACTTC
TRBV5-1	few	TRBJ1-4	TRBD1	CASSQDTGGNEKLFF	TGCGCCAGCAGTCAAGATACAGGGGGTAATGAAAAACTGTTTTTT
TRBV6-1	few	TRBJ1-6	NA	CASSLPAVLGNSPLHF	TGTGCCAGCAGTCTACCGGCTGTTCTGGGGAATTCACCCCTCCACTTT
TRBV4-1	NA	TRBJ1-2	TRBD1	CASSQLGLKTGEAGYTF	TGCGCCAGCAGCCAACTCGGTTTGAAGACAGGGGAAGCCGGCTACACCTTC
TRBV6-5	NA	TRBJ1-1	NA	CASSYTGFREAFF	TGTGCCAGCAGTTACACAGGTTTTCGTGAAGCTTTCTTT